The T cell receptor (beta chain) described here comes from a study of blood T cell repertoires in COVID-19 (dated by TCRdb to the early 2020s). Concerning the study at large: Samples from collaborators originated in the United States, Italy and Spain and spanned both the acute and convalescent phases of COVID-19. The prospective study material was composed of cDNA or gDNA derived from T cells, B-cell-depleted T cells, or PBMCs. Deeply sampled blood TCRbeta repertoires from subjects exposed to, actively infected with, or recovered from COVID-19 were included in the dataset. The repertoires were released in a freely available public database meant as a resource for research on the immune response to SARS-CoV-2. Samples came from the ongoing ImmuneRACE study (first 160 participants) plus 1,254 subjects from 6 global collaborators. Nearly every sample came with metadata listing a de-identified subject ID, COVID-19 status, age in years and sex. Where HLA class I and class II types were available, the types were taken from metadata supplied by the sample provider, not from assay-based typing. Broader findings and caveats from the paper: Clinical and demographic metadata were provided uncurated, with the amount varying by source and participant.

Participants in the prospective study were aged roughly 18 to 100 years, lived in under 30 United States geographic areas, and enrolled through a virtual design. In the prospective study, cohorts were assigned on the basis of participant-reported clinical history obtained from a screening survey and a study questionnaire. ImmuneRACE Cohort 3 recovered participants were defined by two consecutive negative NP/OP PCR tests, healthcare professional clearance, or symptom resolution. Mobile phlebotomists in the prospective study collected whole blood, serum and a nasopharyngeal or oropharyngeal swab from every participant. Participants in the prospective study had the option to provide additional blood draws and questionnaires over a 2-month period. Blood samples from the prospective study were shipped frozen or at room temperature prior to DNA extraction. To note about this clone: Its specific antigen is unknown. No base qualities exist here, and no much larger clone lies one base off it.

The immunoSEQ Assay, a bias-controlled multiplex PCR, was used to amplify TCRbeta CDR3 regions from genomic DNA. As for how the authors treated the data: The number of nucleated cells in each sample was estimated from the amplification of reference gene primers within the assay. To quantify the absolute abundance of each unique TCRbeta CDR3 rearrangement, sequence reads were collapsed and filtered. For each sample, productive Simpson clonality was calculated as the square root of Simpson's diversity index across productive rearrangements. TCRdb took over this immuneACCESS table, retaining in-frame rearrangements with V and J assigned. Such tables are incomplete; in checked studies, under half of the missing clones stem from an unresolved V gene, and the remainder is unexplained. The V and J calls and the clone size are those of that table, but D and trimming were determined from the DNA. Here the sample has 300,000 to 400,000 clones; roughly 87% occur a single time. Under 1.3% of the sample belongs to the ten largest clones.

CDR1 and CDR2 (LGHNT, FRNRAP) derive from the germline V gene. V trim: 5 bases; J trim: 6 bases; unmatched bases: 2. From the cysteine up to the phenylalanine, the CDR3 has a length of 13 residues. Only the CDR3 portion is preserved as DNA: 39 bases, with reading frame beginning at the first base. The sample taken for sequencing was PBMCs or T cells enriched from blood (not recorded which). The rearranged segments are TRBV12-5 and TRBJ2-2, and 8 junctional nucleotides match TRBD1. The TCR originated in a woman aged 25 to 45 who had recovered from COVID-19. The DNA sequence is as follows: TGTGCTAGTGGTCCGGACAGGGCCGGGGAGCTGTTTTTT. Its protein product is CASGPDRAGELFF.